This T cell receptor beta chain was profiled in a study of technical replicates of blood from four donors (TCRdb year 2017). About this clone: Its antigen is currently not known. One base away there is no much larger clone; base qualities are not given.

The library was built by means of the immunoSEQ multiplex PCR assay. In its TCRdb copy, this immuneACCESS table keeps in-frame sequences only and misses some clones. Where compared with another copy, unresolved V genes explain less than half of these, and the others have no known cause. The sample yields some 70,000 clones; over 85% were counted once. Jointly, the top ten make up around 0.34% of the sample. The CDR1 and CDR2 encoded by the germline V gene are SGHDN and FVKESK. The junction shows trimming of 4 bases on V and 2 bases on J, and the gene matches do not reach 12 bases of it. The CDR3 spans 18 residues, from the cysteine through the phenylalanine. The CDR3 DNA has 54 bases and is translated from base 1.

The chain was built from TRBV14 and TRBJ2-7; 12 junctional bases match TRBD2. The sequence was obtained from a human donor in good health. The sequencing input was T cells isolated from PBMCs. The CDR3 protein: CASSPRTSGTYQTYEQYF. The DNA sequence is TGTGCCAGCAGCCCACGGACTAGCGGGACTTACCAGACCTACGAGCAGTACTTC.